What follows is one T cell receptor beta chain and its context. The antigen is unknown. Produced via immunoSEQ multiplex PCR; TCRdb's table is partial and in-frame only. Of fewer than 90,000 clones listed, almost 95% are singletons. V lost 4 bases to trimming and J lost 8 bases, with 18 bases between them. Germline values: CDR1 SGDLS, CDR2 YYNGEE. The length of the CDR3 is 14 residues. This sample is drawn from a study of OX40 agonist ivuxolimab in advanced cancers. Study-level findings and limits: CD8+ T cells (on average) carried more expanded clones than CD4+ T cells.

The origin of this receptor is an adult with an advanced solid tumor such as melanoma, head and neck, liver or kidney cancer. J is TRBJ1-2 and V is TRBV9; D gene unclear. The material was CD4+ or CD8+ T cells sorted from blood, obtained in a trial of the OX40 agonist ivuxolimab. The CDR3 loop is CASSLTTPPGGYTF. CDR3 bases: TGTGCCAGCAGCCTGACAACTCCTCCGGGCGGCTACACCTTC.